The 18 T cell receptor beta chains presented below share a single source sample, sequenced in a study of blood T cell repertoires in COVID-19. The method was immunoSEQ multiplex PCR; TCRdb's version includes in-frame clones alone and lacks a portion of them. The data show about 59,000 clones, about 87% seen once. The source material was peripheral blood. These receptors were collected from a man aged 55 to 70 with active or convalescent COVID-19.

The J gene is TRBJ2-1, the V gene TRBV10-3, with 13 positions matching TRBD2. The CDR3 extends over 16 amino acids. The V gene's germline CDR1 is ENHRY and CDR2 SYGVKD. Losses at the gene ends were 2 bases for V and 8 bases for J; bases not matched to a gene: 6. The CDR3 reads CAISEPTSGRGDEQFF. CDR3 nucleotide sequence: TGTGCCATCAGTGAGCCTACTAGCGGGAGGGGCGATGAGCAGTTCTTC.

The chain carries TRBV7-6 and TRBJ2-7, with TRBD2 as a possible D gene (7 bases). Trimming removed 1 base at V and 0 bases at J, with 16 bases between. The germline V gene encodes CDR1 SGHVS and CDR2 FNYEAQ. CDR3 length: 17 residues. The CDR3 coding sequence is TGTGCCAGCAGCTTAGGGGACTTGGGGGGGCACTCCTACGAGCAGTACTTC. It codes for CASSLGDLGGHSYEQYF.

The CDR3 region has the DNA TGTGCCAGCAGCCTGACAGGAGACGCTGAAGCTTTCTTT. Translation gives CASSLTGDAEAFF. The chain recombines TRBV6-6 with TRBJ1-1; a possible D gene is TRBD1 (6 bases). The CDR3 spans 13 residues. Between the trimmed V and J ends, which lost 6 bases and 6 bases, there was a span of 14 bases. CDR1 is MNHNY, CDR2 SVGAGI, per germline (reference sequence).

The gene calls are TRBV7-9 and TRBJ1-5, with TRBD1 matching 9 bases. The CDR3 has 15 amino acids. V shed 10 bases and J 4 bases; nucleotides not matched to a gene: 11. CDR1 is SEHNR and CDR2 is FQNEAQ in the germline V gene (reference sequence). CDR3 loop: CAISPTGGRNQPQHF. The CDR3 nucleotides read TGTGCCATCTCTCCGACAGGGGGTCGTAATCAGCCCCAGCATTTT.

V usage is TRBV5-4 and J usage is TRBJ2-7; 8 positions agree with TRBD2. The V and J ends lost 4 bases and 5 bases, in that order; junction bases with no gene match: 14. CDR3 length: 16 amino acids. Per the germline V gene, CDR1 is SGHNT and CDR2 is YYREEE (reference sequence). CDR3 bases: TGTGCCAGCAGCCCCCCGGCGAGCGGGAGTTTCAACGAGCAGTACTTC. Translation: CASSPPASGSFNEQYF.

V is TRBV5-1 and J is TRBJ2-1; 7 nucleotides match TRBD1. CDR1 and CDR2 from the germline V gene are SGHRS and YFSETQ. Trimming removed 3 bases from V and 4 bases from J; junction bases left unmatched: 7. The CDR3 spans 15 residues. The CDR3 DNA follows: TGCGCCAGCAGCTGGGCCGGGACAGAATACAATGAGCAGTTCTTC. Translation gives CASSWAGTEYNEQFF.

CDR3 loop: CASSLTGAVVGYTF. DNA of the CDR3: TGTGCCAGCAGCCTCACGGGAGCGGTTGTTGGCTACACCTTC. V is TRBV6-5 and J is TRBJ1-2; D call uncertain. Trimming cost V 6 bases and J 7 bases, with 18 bases left between them. The V gene's germline CDR1 is MNHEY and CDR2 SVGAGI. This CDR3 contains 14 residues.

This clone was recorded a few times. This CDR3 is CASSIGGKRDSDTQYF. CDR3 nucleotide sequence: TGTGCCAGTAGTATAGGGGGGAAGCGGGATTCAGATACGCAGTATTTT. V is TRBV19 and J is TRBJ2-3, with 7 bases aligning to TRBD2. Germline CDR1 LNHDA, CDR2 SQIVND (reference sequence). The CDR3 runs to 16 residues. The J segment lost 4 bases and the V segment lost 1 base, leaving 8 bases of the junction unmatched.

The DNA for the CDR3 is TGTGCCAGCAGCTCTTTCTTGAACACTGAAGCTTTCTTT. Translation gives CASSSFLNTEAFF. The chain links TRBV7-6 to TRBJ1-1; D remains unclear. Trimming removed 4 bases from V and 0 bases from J, with 6 bases in between. CDR1 and CDR2 from the germline V gene are SGHVS and FNYEAQ. CDR3 size: 13 residues.

The chain recombines TRBV7-2 with TRBJ1-5; TRBD1 matches at 9 bases. J lost 4 bases, V lost 5 bases, and 9 bases had no gene match. The germline CDR1 and CDR2 sequences are SGHTA and FQGNSA. CDR3 length equals 16 residues. DNA of the CDR3: TGTGCCAGCAGCCCAGAACCGGGACAGGGTAATCAGCCCCAGCATTTT. This sequence encodes CASSPEPGQGNQPQHF.

In its sample, this clone was seen once. The rearrangement joins TRBV25-1 to TRBJ2-5; the match to TRBD2 covers 10 bases. CDR1 MGHDK and CDR2 SYGVNS come from the germline V gene. Trimming at V came to 2 bases and at J to 5 bases, leaving 8 bases not matched to a gene. The CDR3 is 16 residues long. The DNA of the CDR3 is TGTGCCAGCAGTGAAGGGCTAGCGGGGGTCCGCGAGACCCAGTACTTC. It encodes CASSEGLAGVRETQYF.

The chain carries TRBV4-3 and TRBJ1-1; D remains unclear. The CDR3 runs to 14 residues. Germline V CDR1 and CDR2: LGHNA, YSLEER. The V and J ends lost 1 base and 3 bases respectively, with 9 bases between them. The CDR3 coding sequence is TGCGCCAGCAGCCAAGTAGGCGGTCACACTGAAGCTTTCTTT. Translation gives CASSQVGGHTEAFF.

The chain employs TRBV7-2 and TRBJ1-6; D is possibly TRBD1 (6 bases). The CDR3 runs to 14 residues. V dropped 6 bases and J dropped 4 bases, with 10 bases sitting between them. In germline, CDR1 is SGHTA, CDR2 FQGNSA. Here the CDR3 DNA reads TGTGCCAGCAGAGCGGACAGATATAATTCACCCCTCCACTTT. Translation gives CASRADRYNSPLHF.

This chain connects TRBV6-5 to TRBJ2-1; TRBD1 is a possible D gene (6 bases). Germline CDR1 reads MNHEY; CDR2 reads SVGAGI. This CDR3 contains 12 residues. V was trimmed by 6 bases and J by 8 bases, leaving 11 bases between them. The CDR3 bases are TGTGCCAGCAGACAGGGTGGGTATGAGCAGTTCTTC. Translating it yields CASRQGGYEQFF.

The chain combines TRBV9 with TRBJ2-1; the match to TRBD1 covers 9 bases. The CDR3 length is 16 residues. CDR1 and CDR2 from the germline V gene are SGDLS and YYNGEE. With V trimmed by 0 bases and J by 6 bases, 7 bases remained unmatched. The CDR3 reads CASSVATGTGTNEQFF. The CDR3 region has the DNA TGTGCCAGCAGCGTAGCCACCGGGACAGGGACCAATGAGCAGTTCTTC.

The chain employs TRBV2 and TRBJ2-7; TRBD2 aligns across 12 bases. Germline V gene data show CDR1 as SNHLY and CDR2 as FYNNEI. The V gene end was trimmed by 4 bases and the J gene end by 2 bases; junction bases not matched to a gene: 6. CDR3 length: 16 residues. In DNA, the CDR3 is TGTGCCAGCAGTGGGACTAGCGGGATTAGCGCCTACGAGCAGTACTTC. It encodes CASSGTSGISAYEQYF.

The V and J genes are TRBV27 and TRBJ1-1; D ambiguous. Germline values: CDR1 MNHEY, CDR2 SMNVEV (reference sequence). This CDR3 is built from 16 residues. Deletions cut 0 bases from V and 8 bases from J, with 19 bases between. The CDR3 is CASSLSAGQGPGEAFF. The CDR3 DNA sequence: TGTGCCAGCAGTTTATCTGCCGGCCAAGGCCCGGGGGAAGCTTTCTTT.

This chain connects TRBV4-3 to TRBJ1-2; D is possibly TRBD1 (6 bases). This CDR3 has 15 amino acids. Germline V gene lookup returns CDR1 LGHNA and CDR2 YSLEER. Deletions cut 4 bases from V and 3 bases from J, with 15 bases between. The CDR3 DNA is TGCGCCAGCAGCCCCTATCGAGGGGGGGACTATGGCTACACCTTC. Translating gives CASSPYRGGDYGYTF.